This TCR beta chain was captured in a study of blood T cells in healthy people across ages. In this sample, this clonotype turned up a few times. The antigen remains unidentified. CDR1 and CDR2 from the germline V gene are SGHTA and FQGNSA. The length of the CDR3 is 16 residues. Trimming cost V 1 base and J 2 bases; bases outside gene matches: 4. Broader study findings: Investigators viewed diversity estimates from one million T cells as underestimates, the study reported.

With a J-beta primer mix and a sample-barcoded 5' primer, a second PCR ran roughly 7 to 11 cycles. All cDNA molecules were each tagged by a template-switch adaptor with 12 random nucleotides. TCRdb used MiXCR to reprocess the 5' RACE reads, holding one entry per CDR3 protein. Here the sample spans some 800,000 distinct CDR3 sequences, under 45% being singletons. This sequence originates from a man in his sixties in good health. The chain links TRBV7-2 to TRBJ2-7; 11 positions agree with TRBD2. Specimen: blood. CDR3 sequence reads: CASSLGLAGQTYEQYF. CDR3 coding DNA: TGTGCCAGCAGCTTAGGACTAGCGGGGCAAACCTACGAGCAGTACTTC.